This T cell receptor (beta chain) is drawn from a study of cytomegalovirus exposure and HLA in healthy donors. Worth noting for this clone: The antigen is undetermined.

The primer mix had 60 Vbeta and 13 Jbeta primers. TCRdb's copy holds only in-frame clones and misses some; the assay was immunoSEQ multiplex PCR. The sample has 95,000 to 110,000 clones, about 72% seen once. Overall study findings and caveats: In a later analysis, common viral pathogens appeared linked to several of the most significant clusters. The classifier reportedly diagnosed cytomegalovirus status with high sensitivity and specificity. In a later analysis, V- and J-gene trimming of beta chains associated with a DCLRE1C missense variant, replicated independently. Later, an analysis showed that TCR beta chains associated with HLA were more clonally expanded than others that were equally common.

V dropped 0 bases and J dropped 4; count of bases not matched to a gene: 6. The CDR3 length is 16 residues. CDR1 MNHNY and CDR2 SVGAGI come from the germline V gene (reference sequence). The genes are TRBV6-6 and TRBJ2-5, with 9 positions matching TRBD2. Input material: PBMCs. This clonotype was obtained from a man younger than 30 in good health and CMV-seronegative. The CDR3 spells CASSYSAGGMGETQYF. Written as DNA, the CDR3 is TGTGCCAGCAGTTACTCAGCGGGGGGTATGGGAGAGACCCAGTACTTC.